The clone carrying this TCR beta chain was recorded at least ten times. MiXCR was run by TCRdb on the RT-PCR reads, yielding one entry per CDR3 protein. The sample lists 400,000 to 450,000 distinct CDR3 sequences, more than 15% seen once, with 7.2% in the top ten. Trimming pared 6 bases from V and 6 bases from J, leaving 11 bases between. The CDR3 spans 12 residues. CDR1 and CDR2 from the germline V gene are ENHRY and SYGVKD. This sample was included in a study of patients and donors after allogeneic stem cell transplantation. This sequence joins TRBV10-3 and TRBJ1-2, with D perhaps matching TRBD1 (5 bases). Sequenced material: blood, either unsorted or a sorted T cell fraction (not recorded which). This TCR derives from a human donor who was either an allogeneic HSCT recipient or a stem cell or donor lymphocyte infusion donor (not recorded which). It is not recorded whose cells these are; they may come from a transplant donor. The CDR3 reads CAISRQGNGYTF. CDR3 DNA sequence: TGTGCCATCAGCCGTCAGGGAAATGGCTACACCTTC.